This T cell receptor (beta chain) was found in a study of cytomegalovirus exposure and HLA in healthy donors. Across the whole study: Early on, a data release was issued that held roughly 80 million unique TCRs from HLA-typed donors. Overall study findings and caveats: Researchers reported that three CMV-associated chains were confirmed in vitro as CMV antigen-specific. The Asian-associated ancestry cluster reportedly had fewer N-insertions than the approximately 670-donor mean in a later analysis. The study flagged some 170 TCR beta chains as cytomegalovirus-associated.

Remarks on this clone: The antigen is unknown.

The V gene's germline CDR1 is SGHAT and CDR2 FQNNGV. The CDR3 contains 15 residues. Trimming stripped 1 base from V and 8 bases from J, with 14 bases between. Primers for the PCR totalled 60 Vbeta and 13 Jbeta. Sequenced by immunoSEQ multiplex PCR; TCRdb stores in-frame clones only, minus some. The table lists 130,000 to 150,000 clones, approximately 80% of them singletons. The chain has TRBV11-2 and TRBJ1-4; tentatively, D is TRBD1 (5 bases). This sequence originates from a woman between 35 and 50 years old in good health and CMV-seronegative. Sequencing was carried out using PBMCs. The CDR3 nucleotides are TGTGCCAGCAGCTTAGTCAACTTTAAGGGGGAAAAACTGTTTTTT. Translated, it gives CASSLVNFKGEKLFF.